These 30 T cell receptor beta chains were sequenced from one sample in a study of cytomegalovirus exposure and HLA in healthy donors. The PCR made use of 60 Vbeta and 13 Jbeta primers. The method was immunoSEQ multiplex PCR; TCRdb's version includes in-frame clones alone and lacks a portion of them. The sample consists of around 180,000 clones, around 80% of them appearing once. Sequenced sample: PBMCs. The receptors shown here come from a woman in her forties or fifties in good health and CMV-seronegative.

In DNA, the CDR3 is TGCGCCAGCAGCCAAGGACAGGGTGGTCAGCCCCAGCATTTT. Translated, it gives CASSQGQGGQPQHF. This chain connects TRBV4-3 to TRBJ1-5; 7 bases are shared with TRBD1. V shed 1 base, J shed 6 bases, and the junction held 3 bases outside the gene matches. Germline values: CDR1 LGHNA, CDR2 YSLEER. The CDR3 has 14 residues.

This chain joins TRBV28 and TRBJ1-4; no definite D call. CDR1 is MDHEN, CDR2 SYDVKM, per germline. CDR3 length: 12 residues. The V end lost 6 bases, the J end lost 7 bases, and 9 bases lay between the germline ends. The DNA for the CDR3 is TGTGCCAGCAGGGGCGTGTCTGAAAAACTGTTTTTT. Its protein is CASRGVSEKLFF.

This clone was detected only once. The V call is TRBV28, the J call TRBJ2-3; 14 nucleotides match TRBD2. Looked up from germline, CDR1 is MDHEN and CDR2 is SYDVKM. With 8 bases clipped from V and 5 bases from J, the junction kept 15 bases outside the gene matches. The CDR3 sequence is 18 residues long. The DNA for the CDR3 is TGTGCCAGCCTCCCGTCGGGACTAGCGGGAGTTGGAGGAGATACGCAGTATTTT. Translating gives CASLPSGLAGVGGDTQYF.

This rearrangement joins TRBV7-9 to TRBJ1-1, with unresolved D. Germline V lookup: CDR1 SEHNR, CDR2 FQNEAQ (reference sequence). V was pared by 5 bases and J by 4 bases, with 8 bases between. This CDR3 spans 12 amino acids. CDR3 nucleotides: TGTGCCAGCAGCCCTCTAGGCACTGAAGCTTTCTTT. The encoded protein is CASSPLGTEAFF.

The chain is built from TRBV27 and TRBJ1-5; D possibly corresponds to TRBD1 (6 bases). V dropped 8 bases and J dropped 1 base, with 12 bases sitting between them. The CDR3 has 14 residues. Germline V gene data show CDR1 as MNHEY and CDR2 as SMNVEV (reference sequence). The CDR3 is CASRGQLSNQPQHF. Written as DNA, the CDR3 is TGTGCCAGCCGTGGACAGTTGAGCAATCAGCCCCAGCATTTT.

J is TRBJ1-3 and V is TRBV10-3, with a possible D match to TRBD1 (6 bases). The V gene's germline CDR1 is ENHRY and CDR2 SYGVKD. The CDR3 contains 13 residues. V was shortened by 11 bases and J by 0 bases, with 11 bases between the two germline ends. CDR3 protein: CAVTGSSGNTIYF. CDR3 in DNA: TGTGCCGTGACAGGCAGCTCTGGAAACACCATATATTTT.

V usage is TRBV30 and J usage is TRBJ2-3, with D unclear. Germline CDR1 GTSNPN, CDR2 SVGIG (reference sequence). V lost 2 bases, J lost 10 bases, and 16 bases lay in between. The CDR3 sequence is 13 residues long. CDR3 loop: CAWSPSTVSAQYF. Here the CDR3 DNA reads TGTGCCTGGAGTCCATCCACAGTTTCTGCGCAGTATTTT.

In the case of this clone: This sample includes further DNA sequences coding for the same CDR3. This chain uses TRBV23-1 with TRBJ1-1; TRBD1 matches at 7 bases. TRBV23-1 is filed as an ORF, its function uncertain. V shed 7 bases and J 3 bases; nucleotides not matched to a gene: 11. The CDR3 is 15 residues long. The DNA for the CDR3 is TGCGCCAGCACCAACAGGACAGACAGGGACACTGAAGCTTTCTTT. Amino acids: CASTNRTDRDTEAFF.

The rearrangement links TRBV9 to TRBJ2-3, with TRBD2 as a possible D gene (6 bases). The germline V gene encodes CDR1 SGDLS and CDR2 YYNGEE. The CDR3 loop spans 12 amino acids. DNA for the CDR3: TGTGGCCGGAGGGCCGGGGCAGATACGCAGTATTTT. Amino acids: CGRRAGADTQYF.

This chain links TRBV2 with TRBJ1-5; D call uncertain. CDR3 size: 12 residues. Germline CDR1 is SNHLY and CDR2 is FYNNEI. V was pared by 5 bases and J by 0 bases, with 2 bases between. The CDR3 DNA follows: TGTGCCAGCAGTCATAGCAATCAGCCCCAGCATTTT. Its protein is CASSHSNQPQHF. The whole variable domain, remainder taken from reference TRBV2 and TRBJ1-5, is EPEVTQTPSHQVTQMGQEVILRCVPISNHLYFYWYRQILGQKVEFLVSFYNNEISEKSEIFDDQFSVERPDGSNFTLKIRSTKLEDSAMYFCASSHSNQPQHFGDGTRLSIL.

The chain joins TRBV7-2 to TRBJ1-6, with D possibly TRBD1 on 5 matching bases. The ends were cut back, 3 bases at V and 8 bases at J, with 8 bases in the middle. The V gene's germline CDR1 is SGHTA and CDR2 FQGNSA. There are 13 residues in the CDR3. The CDR3 loop reads CASSFVTDSPLHF. The CDR3 bases are TGTGCCAGCAGCTTCGTGACAGATTCACCCCTCCACTTT.

This clone is deemed medium-sized. The chain carries TRBV20-1 and TRBJ2-7, with 7 bases matching TRBD1. V trimming: 5 bases; J trimming: 11 bases; junction bases outside the gene matches: 9. CDR1 is DFQATT, CDR2 SNEGSKA, per germline (reference sequence). The CDR3 is made up of 11 amino acids. In DNA, the CDR3 is TGCAGTGCTCGACAGGGTGGGAAAGAGTACTTC. As protein: CSARQGGKEYF.

V is TRBV9 and J is TRBJ2-7; 11 positions agree with TRBD2. V gave up 2 bases and J gave up 9 bases; unmatched junction bases: 7. Looked up from germline, CDR1 is SGDLS and CDR2 is YYNGEE. The CDR3 runs to 14 residues. Here the CDR3 reads CASSVGTSGIGQYF. The DNA for the CDR3 is TGTGCCAGCAGCGTGGGGACTAGCGGTATCGGGCAGTACTTC.

This clone has more than one count but fewer than ten. V usage is TRBV25-1 and J usage is TRBJ1-1; D may be TRBD1 (6 bases). V gave up 6 bases and J gave up 11 bases, with 16 bases separating them. The CDR3 contains 12 residues. The germline CDR1 and CDR2 sequences are MGHDK and SYGVNS. CDR3 coding DNA: TGTGCCAGCAGGGGGTCACAGGGAAGTGCTTTCTTT. Protein product: CASRGSQGSAFF. Full variable domain (rest looked up from reference TRBV25-1 and TRBJ1-1): EADIYQTPRYLVIGTGKKITLECSQTMGHDKMYWYQQDPGMELHLIHYSYGVNSTEKGDLSSESTVSRIRTEHFPLTLESARPSHTSQYLCASRGSQGSAFFGQGTRLTVV.

This chain joins TRBV28 and TRBJ2-2; D not certain. The CDR3 extends over 13 amino acids. V was pared by 5 bases and J by 3 bases, with 7 bases between. Germline V lookup: CDR1 MDHEN, CDR2 SYDVKM. CDR3 amino acids: CASSISDTGELFF. The CDR3 region has the DNA TGTGCCAGCAGTATATCTGACACCGGGGAGCTGTTTTTT.

The CDR3 region has the DNA TGTGCCAGCAGTTACCCGGGGGGCGGGTTCGACGAGCAGTACTTC. Translation gives CASSYPGGGFDEQYF. The chain combines TRBV6-5 with TRBJ2-7; a possible D gene is TRBD2 (7 bases). The CDR3 spans 15 residues. In germline, CDR1 is MNHEY, CDR2 SVGAGI. The germline V and J ends were trimmed by 2 bases and 5 bases, with 16 bases remaining between them.

The chain employs TRBV5-1 and TRBJ2-7; D possibly corresponds to TRBD2 (6 bases). The germline V gene encodes CDR1 SGHRS and CDR2 YFSETQ. V was cut by 4 bases and J by 1 base, with 12 bases left in between. The length of the CDR3 is 14 residues. The CDR3 loop reads CASSDSSGSYEQYF. The CDR3 bases are TGCGCCAGCAGCGACAGTAGCGGATCCTACGAGCAGTACTTC.

On this clone itself: Other DNA sequences in this specimen translate into the identical CDR3. The chain combines TRBV7-8 with TRBJ1-2; the D is unclear. This CDR3 is built from 14 residues. The V gene lost 5 bases and the J gene lost 5 bases, with 15 bases spanning the gap. Germline V gene data show CDR1 as SGHVS and CDR2 as FQNEAQ. Here the CDR3 reads CASSLGTSRYGYTF. In DNA, the CDR3 is TGTGCCAGCAGCCTAGGAACTTCTCGGTATGGCTACACCTTC.

CDR3 loop: CASASAWATDTQYF. CDR3 DNA sequence: TGTGCCAGCGCATCAGCTTGGGCCACAGATACGCAGTATTTT. The chain joins TRBV7-9 to TRBJ2-3; D gene ambiguous. The CDR3 covers 14 residues. The germline V and J ends were trimmed by 8 bases and 2 bases, with 14 bases remaining between them. Germline assignment: CDR1 SEHNR and CDR2 FQNEAQ (reference sequence).

V and J are TRBV5-1 and TRBJ1-2; no reliable D call. Between the trimmed V and J ends, which lost 1 base and 7 bases, there was a span of 11 bases. There are 13 residues in the CDR3. Germline CDR1 reads SGHRS; CDR2 reads YFSETQ. The CDR3 bases are TGCGCCAGCAGCTTGATTGAGGGAAGTGGCTACACCTTC. Translated, it gives CASSLIEGSGYTF.

The chain employs TRBV20-1 and TRBJ2-3, with D perhaps matching TRBD1 (6 bases). This CDR3 is 11 amino acids long. Germline V gene sequence: CDR1 DFQATT, CDR2 SNEGSKA (reference sequence). CDR3 in DNA: TGCAGCGCCCAGGGGCGCGATACGCAGTATTTT. As protein: CSAQGRDTQYF.

The chain has TRBV9 and TRBJ2-7; TRBD1 is a possible D gene (7 bases). CDR1 and CDR2 (germline): SGDLS, YYNGEE. Trimming pared 3 bases from V and 6 bases from J, leaving 13 bases between. CDR3 size: 13 residues. CDR3 DNA sequence: TGTGCCAGCAGCGGGACCCAGGGGGGCGAGCAGTACTTC. The encoded protein is CASSGTQGGEQYF.

This chain connects TRBV28 to TRBJ1-4; 7 bases match TRBD1. The CDR3 length is 15 residues. The V gene end was trimmed by 3 bases and the J gene end by 8 bases; junction bases not matched to a gene: 9. Germline CDR1 reads MDHEN; CDR2 reads SYDVKM. The CDR3 loop reads CASSLSTGAREKLFF. The CDR3 nucleotides are TGTGCCAGCAGTTTGTCTACAGGGGCTAGGGAAAAACTGTTTTTT.

The chain recombines TRBV6-5 with TRBJ1-1, with D hard to call. The CDR3 loop spans 15 amino acids. Germline V gives CDR1 MNHEY, CDR2 SVGAGI. V gave up 2 bases and J gave up 7 bases, with 17 bases separating them. This CDR3 reads CASSYATPQSGEAFF. CDR3 DNA sequence: TGTGCCAGCAGTTACGCTACTCCCCAGAGCGGTGAAGCTTTCTTT.

The V gene is TRBV28, the J gene TRBJ1-4; a possible D gene is TRBD1 (5 bases). The CDR3 length is 13 residues. The germline CDR1 and CDR2 sequences are MDHEN and SYDVKM. V was cut by 6 bases and J by 10 bases, with 15 bases left in between. The CDR3 DNA is TGTGCCAGCAGAGCCAGGGAGGCTGCAAAACTGTTTTTT. This encodes CASRAREAAKLFF.

This chain links TRBV11-1 with TRBJ2-5; 9 bases line up with TRBD2. Germline V CDR1 and CDR2: SGHAT, FQDESV (reference sequence). V was pared by 1 base and J by 2 bases, with 8 bases of the junction left unmatched. The CDR3 covers 17 residues. CDR3 coding DNA: TGTGCCAGCAGCTTAGGGAGTAGCGGGGGTCCTCAAGAGACCCAGTACTTC. Translated: CASSLGSSGGPQETQYF.

This clone was detected once. The chain recombines TRBV29-1 with TRBJ1-2; D is ambiguous. Germline V gene lookup returns CDR1 SQVTM and CDR2 ANQGSEA. V lost 6 bases and J 3 bases, leaving 14 bases between the germline ends. The CDR3 extends over 13 amino acids. CDR3 in DNA: TGCAGCGTCGAGTATTCCGGGGACTATGGCTACACCTTC. This gives the protein CSVEYSGDYGYTF.

The chain is built from TRBV5-1 and TRBJ2-7; D is ambiguous. The CDR3 consists of 12 residues. Germline loops: CDR1 SGHRS, CDR2 YFSETQ. The V and J ends lost 4 bases and 1 base respectively, with 6 bases between them. The DNA of the CDR3 is TGCGCCAGCAGCCTACCGTCCTACGAGCAGTACTTC. Its protein is CASSLPSYEQYF.

V gene TRBV11-2 combines with J gene TRBJ1-3; D unclear. The V end lost 5 bases, the J end lost 0 bases, and 8 bases lay between the germline ends. This CDR3 spans 14 amino acids. In germline, CDR1 is SGHAT, CDR2 FQNNGV. The CDR3 DNA follows: TGTGCCAGCAGCACCCAGCGCTCTGGAAACACCATATATTTT. Translation: CASSTQRSGNTIYF.

The chain joins TRBV15 to TRBJ2-7; the match to TRBD2 covers 8 bases. The CDR3 totals 17 residues. Germline lookup yields CDR1 LNHNV and CDR2 YYDKDF (reference sequence). J gave up 4 bases and V 0 bases, and 11 bases lay outside the gene matches. The CDR3 spells CATSRDLGSGNWYEQYF. For the CDR3, the DNA is TGTGCCACCAGCAGAGATCTCGGTAGCGGGAATTGGTACGAGCAGTACTTC. Combining the CDR3 with reference TRBV15 and TRBJ2-7 gives the whole variable domain DAMVIQNPRYQVTQFGKPVTLSCSQTLNHNVMYWYQQKSSQAPKLLFHYYDKDFNNEADTPDNFQSRRPNTSFCFLDIRSPGLGDTAMYLCATSRDLGSGNWYEQYFGPGTRLTVT.